This T cell receptor beta chain was captured in a study of vaccination effects on CD4 cells after COVID-19. Peptide-pool stimulation followed by sequencing identified expanded antigen-specific CD4+ clonotypes in the ViraFEST assay. CD4+ T cells were isolated after approximately 10 days of culture. SARS-CoV-2 infected the person between March and December 2020, as confirmed by PCR. Researchers reported culturing two million PBMC in each well, adding around 10 IU/ml IL-2 and around 10 ug/ml peptides. Remarks on this clone: Its antigen is not identified.

Study-level points and caveats: Post-vaccine spike-reactive clones in convalescents were mainly new vaccine-induced clones.

V shed 6 bases and J shed 4 bases, with 12 bases lying between them. The germline V gene has CDR1 MNHEY and CDR2 SMNVEV (reference sequence). The CDR3 loop spans 13 amino acids. Assay used: immunoSEQ multiplex PCR; TCRdb lists only in-frame clones, some missing. Of 35,000 to 55,000 clones listed, roughly 65% are singletons. The sequence came from a human donor who had a prior SARS-CoV-2 infection. V usage is TRBV27 and J usage is TRBJ1-2; tentative D call: TRBD1 (5 bases). The sample in question was CD4+ T cells from PBMCs cultured with a peptide pool, obtained before COVID-19 vaccination. The CDR3 sequence is CASRAGFGYGYTF. The CDR3 DNA is TGTGCCAGCAGGGCAGGGTTTGGCTATGGCTACACCTTC.